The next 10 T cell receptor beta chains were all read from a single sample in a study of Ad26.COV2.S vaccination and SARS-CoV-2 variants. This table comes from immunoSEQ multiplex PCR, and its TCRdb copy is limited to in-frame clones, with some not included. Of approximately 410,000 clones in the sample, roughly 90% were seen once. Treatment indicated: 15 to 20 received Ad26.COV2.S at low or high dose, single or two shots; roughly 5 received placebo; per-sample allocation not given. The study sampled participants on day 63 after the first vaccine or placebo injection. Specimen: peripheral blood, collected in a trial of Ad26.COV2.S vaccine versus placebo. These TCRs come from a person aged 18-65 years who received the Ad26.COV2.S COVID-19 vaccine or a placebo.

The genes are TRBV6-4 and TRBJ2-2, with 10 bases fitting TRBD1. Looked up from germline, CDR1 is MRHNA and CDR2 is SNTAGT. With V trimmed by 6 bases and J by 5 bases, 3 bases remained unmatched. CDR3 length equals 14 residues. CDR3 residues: CASRPGQGTGELFF. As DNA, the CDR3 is TGTGCCAGCAGACCGGGACAGGGGACCGGGGAGCTGTTTTTT.

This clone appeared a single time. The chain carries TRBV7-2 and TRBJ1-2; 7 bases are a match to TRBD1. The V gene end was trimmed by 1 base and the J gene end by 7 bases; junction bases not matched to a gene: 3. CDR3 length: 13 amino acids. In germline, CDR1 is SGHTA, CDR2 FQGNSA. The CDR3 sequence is CASSLGGGSGYTF. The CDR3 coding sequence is TGTGCCAGCAGCTTAGGAGGGGGCAGTGGCTACACCTTC. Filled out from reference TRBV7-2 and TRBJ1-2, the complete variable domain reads GAGVSQSPSNKVTEKGKDVELRCDPISGHTALYWYRQSLGQGLEFLIYFQGNSAPDKSGLPSDRFSAERTGGSVSTLTIQRTQQEDSAVYLCASSLGGGSGYTFGSGTRLTVV.

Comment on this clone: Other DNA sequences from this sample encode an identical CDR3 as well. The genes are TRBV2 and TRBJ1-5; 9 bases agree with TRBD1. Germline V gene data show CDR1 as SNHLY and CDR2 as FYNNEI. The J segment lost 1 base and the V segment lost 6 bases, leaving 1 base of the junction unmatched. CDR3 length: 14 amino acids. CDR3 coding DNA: TGTGCCAGCAGAGGGACAGGGAGCAATCAGCCCCAGCATTTT. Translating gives CASRGTGSNQPQHF.

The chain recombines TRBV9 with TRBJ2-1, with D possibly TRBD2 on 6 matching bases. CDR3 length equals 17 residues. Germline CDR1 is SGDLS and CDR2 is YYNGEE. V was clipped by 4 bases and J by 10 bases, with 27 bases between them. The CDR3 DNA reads TGTGCCAGCAGCTCTCCGGTCGGCGGGGCCTCCCAGAGGGAGCAGTTCTTC. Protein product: CASSSPVGGASQREQFF. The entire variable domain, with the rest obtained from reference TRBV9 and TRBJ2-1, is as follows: DSGVTQTPKHLITATGQRVTLRCSPRSGDLSVYWYQQSLDQGLQFLIQYYNGEERAKGNILERFSAQQFPDLHSELNLSSLELGDSALYFCASSSPVGGASQREQFFGPGTRLTVL.

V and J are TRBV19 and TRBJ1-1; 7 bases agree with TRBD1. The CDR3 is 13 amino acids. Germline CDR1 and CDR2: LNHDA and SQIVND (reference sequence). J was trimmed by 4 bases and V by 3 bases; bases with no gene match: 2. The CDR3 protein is CASSIKGATEAFF. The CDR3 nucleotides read TGTGCCAGTAGTATTAAGGGGGCCACTGAAGCTTTCTTT.

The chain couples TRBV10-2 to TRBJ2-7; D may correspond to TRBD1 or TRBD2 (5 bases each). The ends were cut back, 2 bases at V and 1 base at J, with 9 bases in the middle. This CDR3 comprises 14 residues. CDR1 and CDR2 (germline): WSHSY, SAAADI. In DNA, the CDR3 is TGCGCCAGCAGTGAGGGGGGTTATTCCTACGAGCAGTACTTC. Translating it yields CASSEGGYSYEQYF.

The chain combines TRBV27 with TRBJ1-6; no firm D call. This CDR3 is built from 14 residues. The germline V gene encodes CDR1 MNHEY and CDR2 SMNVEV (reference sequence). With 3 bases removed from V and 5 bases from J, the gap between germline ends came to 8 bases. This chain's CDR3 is CASSFQVNNSPLHF. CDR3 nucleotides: TGTGCCAGCAGTTTCCAGGTTAATAATTCACCCCTCCACTTT.

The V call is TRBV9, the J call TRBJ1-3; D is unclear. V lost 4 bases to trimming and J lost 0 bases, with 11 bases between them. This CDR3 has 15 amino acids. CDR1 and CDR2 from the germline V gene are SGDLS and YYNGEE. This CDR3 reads CASSSMGSSGNTIYF. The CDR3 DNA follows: TGTGCCAGCAGCTCCATGGGATCCTCTGGAAACACCATATATTTT.

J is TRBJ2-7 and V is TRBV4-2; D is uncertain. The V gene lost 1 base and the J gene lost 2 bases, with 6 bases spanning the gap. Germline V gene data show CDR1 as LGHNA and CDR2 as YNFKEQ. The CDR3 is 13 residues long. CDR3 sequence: CASSQAAPYEQYF. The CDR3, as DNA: TGTGCCAGCAGCCAAGCTGCTCCCTACGAGCAGTACTTC.

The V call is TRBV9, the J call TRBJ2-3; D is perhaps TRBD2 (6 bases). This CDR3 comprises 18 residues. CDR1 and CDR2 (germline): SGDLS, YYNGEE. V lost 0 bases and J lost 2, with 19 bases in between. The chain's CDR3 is CASSVGTGAGKNTDTQYF. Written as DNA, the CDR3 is TGTGCCAGCAGCGTAGGTACTGGCGCGGGGAAAAACACAGATACGCAGTATTTT.